The clone carrying this T cell receptor beta chain was seen a single time. Its antigen is not known. The V gene's germline CDR1 is SQVTM and CDR2 ANQGSEA. The CDR3 length is 11 residues. V was shortened by 2 bases and J by 6 bases, with 5 bases between the two germline ends. This sample stems from a study of T cells in localized non-small cell lung cancer. Broader study findings: Appearance in adjacent lung was seen for a median 57 of the top 100 tumor clones.

Profiling relied on immunoSEQ multiplex PCR, and the TCRdb table lists in-frame clones only, not all of them. The table lists roughly 66,000 clones, roughly nine tenths of them singletons. The chain has TRBV29-1 and TRBJ2-1; D uncertain. This clonotype was obtained from a woman aged 35 to 75 with stage I lung adenocarcinoma. Sequenced material: peripheral blood, taken before any cancer treatment. CDR3 coding DNA: TGCAGCGTTGAATTAGGCAATGAGCAGTTCTTC. It is translated as CSVELGNEQFF.